A selection of T cell receptor beta chains follows, all from one sample in a study of CD8+ T cells in alopecia areata. Profiled with immunoSEQ multiplex PCR; TCRdb holds only in-frame clones, not every one. The data show tens of thousands of clones, under 55% seen once. Sequencing used CD8+ T cells sorted from blood, obtained at week 0. The receptors were sampled from a human donor with alopecia areata. CDR3s include the opening cysteine and the closing phenylalanine or tryptophan. A D gene is named only where the DNA matches it firmly. The listing skips clone size in some rows; elsewhere it reads once, few, many or a size class.

TGCGCCAGCAGCTCAGGACAGGGTGCGTACGAGCAGTACTTC CASSSGQGAYEQYF TRBD1 TRBJ2-7 . TRBV5-1
TGCGCCAGCAGCCAAATTCCGTTTAGCGCTGAAGCTTTCTTT CASSQIPFSAEAFF . TRBJ1-1 . TRBV4-1
TGTGCCAGCAGTTTTACAGGGGGATACGAGCAGTACTTC CASSFTGGYEQYF TRBD1 TRBJ2-7 . TRBV27
TGTGCCACGAAACAGGGGTCTGGCTACACCTTC CATKQGSGYTF TRBD1 TRBJ1-2 . TRBV15
TGCGCCAGCAGCCAAGATCCGCCCGGGGGCGAGCAGTACTTC CASSQDPPGGEQYF . TRBJ2-7 . TRBV4-1
TGTGCCAGCAGCGTCGGACAGCACTCTGGGGCCAACGTCCTGACTTTC CASSVGQHSGANVLTF . TRBJ2-6 . TRBV9
TGTGCCAGCAGCGGGACAGGGGGTAATGAGCAGTTCTTC CASSGTGGNEQFF TRBD1 TRBJ2-1 many TRBV9
TGCGCCAGCAGCCAATACGGGACAGGGGATTTATACAATGAGCAGTTCTTC CASSQYGTGDLYNEQFF TRBD1 TRBJ2-1 few TRBV4-1
TGCGCCAGCAGCCACGGACAGCTCTACGAGCAGTACTTC CASSHGQLYEQYF . TRBJ2-7 few TRBV4-1
TGTGCCAGCAGCAACCCCGGACAGGGAGGGGACTATGGCTACACCTTC CASSNPGQGGDYGYTF TRBD1 TRBJ1-2 . TRBV28
TGTGCCAGCAGCCCACCTGCGAACACCGGGGAGCTGTTTTTT CASSPPANTGELFF . TRBJ2-2 few TRBV7-9
TGTGCCAGCAGTCTACAGGGTAACACTGAAGCTTTCTTT CASSLQGNTEAFF . TRBJ1-1 . TRBV25-1
TGTGCCAGCAGCCGAAAAACGACTAGCGGGAGAGAAAATACGCAGTATTTT CASSRKTTSGRENTQYF TRBD2 TRBJ2-3 few TRBV7-9
TGTGCCAGTACTGGGACCCCCTACGAGCAGTACTTC CASTGTPYEQYF . TRBJ2-7 . TRBV7-2
TGTGCCAGCAGCTTCTCGGGAGGGCCAGGGGATACGCAGTATTTT CASSFSGGPGDTQYF TRBD2 TRBJ2-3 . TRBV7-3
TGTGCCAGCAGCCAATATAAAGAGGGGCTTAATGAAAAACTGTTTTTT CASSQYKEGLNEKLFF . TRBJ1-4 . TRBV4-2
TGCAGCGTTGGGGGGACCCTTAGCGGGATCCTCTACAATGAGCAGTTCTTC CSVGGTLSGILYNEQFF TRBD2 TRBJ2-1 . TRBV29-1
TGCAGCGTTGAAGTCCCACCCGACACTGAAGCTTTCTTT CSVEVPPDTEAFF . TRBJ1-1 few TRBV29-1
TGCAGCGTTATAGACACCGGGGAGCTGTTTTTT CSVIDTGELFF . TRBJ2-2 few TRBV29-1
TGTGCCAGCAGTTTTTTGCTAGGGGACACCGGGGAGCTGTTTTTT CASSFLLGDTGELFF . TRBJ2-2 . TRBV28
TGTGCCCAGGGGGGACTAGCGAACTACAATGAGCAGTTCTTC CAQGGLANYNEQFF TRBD2 TRBJ2-1 . TRBV30
TGCAGCGTTGAGGCCGACAGCTCCTACAATGAGCAGTTCTTC CSVEADSSYNEQFF . TRBJ2-1 . TRBV29-1
TGCAGCGTCTCGCCCAGCAGCTCCTACGAGCAGTACTTC CSVSPSSSYEQYF . TRBJ2-7 . TRBV29-1
TGTGCCAGCAGCTTGATACAGGGGGCCAACACTGAAGCTTTCTTT CASSLIQGANTEAFF TRBD1 TRBJ1-1 medium-sized TRBV5-6
TGTGCCAGCAGCTCCTCCGGAGGGGAGCTGTTTTTT CASSSSGGELFF . TRBJ2-2 . TRBV9
TGTGCCAGCAGCGCGACAGGTTATGAGCAGTTCTTC CASSATGYEQFF . TRBJ2-1 . TRBV9
TGTGCCAGCAGCACACCTAGCGTCCAAGAGACCCAGTACTTC CASSTPSVQETQYF . TRBJ2-5 few TRBV7-9
TGTGCCAGCAGTTTAAGGGGTCGAGGGTCCTACTACAATGAGCAGTTCTTC CASSLRGRGSYYNEQFF . TRBJ2-1 . TRBV27
TGCAGCGTTGAAGAGGCCGGGAGGATAGATTACATTCAGTACTTC CSVEEAGRIDYIQYF TRBD2 TRBJ2-4 few TRBV29-1
TGTGCCAGCAGCCATCGACACCAGAGAATGAACACTGAAGCTTTCTTT CASSHRHQRMNTEAFF . TRBJ1-1 . TRBV7-2
TGCGCCAGCAGCCAGGACAGGTTTCCCTACGAGCAGTACTTC CASSQDRFPYEQYF TRBD1 TRBJ2-7 . TRBV5-1
TGTGCCAGTAGTATGGGGACTAGCCCCAGCACAGATACGCAGTATTTT CASSMGTSPSTDTQYF TRBD2 TRBJ2-3 . TRBV19
TGCGCCAGCAGCCAAGAAAGTAGCAGGGGAGCTCACAATGAGCAGTTCTTC CASSQESSRGAHNEQFF . TRBJ2-1 few TRBV4-1
TGCAGCGTGGGGAGCGGGGGCCCCTCCTACGAGCAGTACTTC CSVGSGGPSYEQYF TRBD2 TRBJ2-7 few TRBV29-1
TGTGCCTGCCAGTCAAGAGATAAGACCCACGAGCAGTACTTC CACQSRDKTHEQYF . TRBJ2-7 few TRBV30